This TCR beta chain was identified in a study of shared clonotypes between healthy human individuals. Study-wide findings and caveats: Among donors, sharing of clonotypes was expected to be affected by sequencing depth. Estimated clonotype richness was generally higher in naive than memory subsets.

Points on this clone: Its matching antigen is unknown.

This CDR3 spans 16 amino acids. Germline loops: CDR1 SGHDT, CDR2 YYEEEE. J gave up 7 bases and V 0 bases, and 7 bases lay outside the gene matches. Libraries were prepared by immunoSEQ multiplex PCR; TCRdb keeps only in-frame clonotypes and omits some of them. The sample shows about 1,500,000 clones, roughly 96% of them seen only once. CD4+ cell separation produced CD45RA+ naive and CD45RA-negative memory subsets. The rearrangement links TRBV5-6 to TRBJ2-1; TRBD1 matches at 10 bases. Sample: naive CD4+ T cells sorted from blood. The subset was: CD45RA+ positively selected. This clonotype was obtained from a young man in good health. CDR3 residues: CASSLAGTGDPNEQFF. CDR3 sequence (DNA): TGTGCCAGCAGCTTGGCCGGGACAGGGGATCCGAATGAGCAGTTCTTC.